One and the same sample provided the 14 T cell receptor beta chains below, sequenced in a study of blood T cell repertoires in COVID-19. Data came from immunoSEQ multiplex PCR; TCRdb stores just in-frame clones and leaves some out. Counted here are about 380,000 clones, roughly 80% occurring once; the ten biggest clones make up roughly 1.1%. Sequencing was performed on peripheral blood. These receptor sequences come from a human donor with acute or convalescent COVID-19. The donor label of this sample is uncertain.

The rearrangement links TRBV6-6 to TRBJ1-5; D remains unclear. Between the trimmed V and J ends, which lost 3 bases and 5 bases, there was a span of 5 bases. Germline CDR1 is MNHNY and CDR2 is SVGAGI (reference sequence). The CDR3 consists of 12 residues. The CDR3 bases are TGTGCCAGCAGTTATTCGGATCAGCCCCAGCATTTT. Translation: CASSYSDQPQHF.

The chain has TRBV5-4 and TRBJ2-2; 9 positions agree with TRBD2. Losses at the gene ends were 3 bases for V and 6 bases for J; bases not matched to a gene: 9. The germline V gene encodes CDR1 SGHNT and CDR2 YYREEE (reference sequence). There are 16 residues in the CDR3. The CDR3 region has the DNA TGTGCCAGCAGCTCTCCAGCGGGAGGAGCCCCCGGGGAGCTGTTTTTT. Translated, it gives CASSSPAGGAPGELFF.

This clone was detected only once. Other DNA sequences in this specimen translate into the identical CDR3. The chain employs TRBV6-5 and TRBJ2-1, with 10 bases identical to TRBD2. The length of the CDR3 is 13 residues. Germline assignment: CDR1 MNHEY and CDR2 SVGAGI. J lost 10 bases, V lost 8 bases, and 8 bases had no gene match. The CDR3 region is CASGAGGPWEQFF. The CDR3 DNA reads TGTGCCAGCGGAGCGGGAGGGCCGTGGGAGCAGTTCTTC.

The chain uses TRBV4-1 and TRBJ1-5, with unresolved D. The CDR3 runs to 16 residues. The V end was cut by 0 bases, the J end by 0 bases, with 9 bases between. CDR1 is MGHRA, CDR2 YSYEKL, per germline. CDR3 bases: TGCGCCAGCAGCCAAGAGGGCAGGAATAGCAATCAGCCCCAGCATTTT. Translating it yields CASSQEGRNSNQPQHF.

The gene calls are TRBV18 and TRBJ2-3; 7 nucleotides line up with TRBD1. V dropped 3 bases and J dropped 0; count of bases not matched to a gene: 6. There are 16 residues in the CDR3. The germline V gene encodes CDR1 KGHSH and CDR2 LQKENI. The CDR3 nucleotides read TGTGCCAGCTCACCTATAGGGGGCCTGAGCACAGATACGCAGTATTTT. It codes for CASSPIGGLSTDTQYF.

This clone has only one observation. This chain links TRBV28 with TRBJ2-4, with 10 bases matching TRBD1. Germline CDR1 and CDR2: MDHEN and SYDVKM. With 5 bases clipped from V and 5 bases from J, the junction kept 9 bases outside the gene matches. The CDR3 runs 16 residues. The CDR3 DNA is TGTGCCAGCAGTAAACCGATCGGGACAGGGGAAAACATTCAGTACTTC. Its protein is CASSKPIGTGENIQYF.

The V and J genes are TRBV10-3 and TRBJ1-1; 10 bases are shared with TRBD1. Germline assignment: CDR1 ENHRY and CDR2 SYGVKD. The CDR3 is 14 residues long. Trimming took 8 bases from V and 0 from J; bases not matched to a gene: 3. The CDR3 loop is CAIGGTGVNTEAFF. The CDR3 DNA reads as TGTGCCATCGGAGGGACAGGGGTGAACACTGAAGCTTTCTTT.

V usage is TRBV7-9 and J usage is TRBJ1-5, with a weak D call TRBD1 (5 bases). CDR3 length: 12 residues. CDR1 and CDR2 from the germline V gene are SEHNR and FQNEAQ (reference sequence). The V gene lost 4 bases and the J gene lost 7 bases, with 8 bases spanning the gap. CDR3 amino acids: CASSSGQQPQHF. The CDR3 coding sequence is TGTGCCAGCAGCTCCGGACAACAGCCCCAGCATTTT.

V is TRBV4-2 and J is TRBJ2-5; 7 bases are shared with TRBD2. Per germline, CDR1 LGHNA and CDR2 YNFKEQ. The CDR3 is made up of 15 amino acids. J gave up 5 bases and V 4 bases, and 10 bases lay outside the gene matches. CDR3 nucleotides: TGTGCCAGCAGCCGCTTGGGGCGTAGCGGGGAGACCCAGTACTTC. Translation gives CASSRLGRSGETQYF.

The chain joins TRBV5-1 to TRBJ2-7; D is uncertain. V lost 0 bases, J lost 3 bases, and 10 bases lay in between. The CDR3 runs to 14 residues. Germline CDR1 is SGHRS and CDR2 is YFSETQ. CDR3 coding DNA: TGCGCCAGCAGCTTGGCCGGGTCCAACTACGAGCAGTACTTC. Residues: CASSLAGSNYEQYF.

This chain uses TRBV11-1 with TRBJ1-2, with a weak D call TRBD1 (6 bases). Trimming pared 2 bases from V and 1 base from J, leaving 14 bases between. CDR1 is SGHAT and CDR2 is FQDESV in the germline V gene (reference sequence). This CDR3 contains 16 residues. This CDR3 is CASSLLSGHFNYGYTF. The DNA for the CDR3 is TGTGCCAGCAGCTTATTGTCGGGACATTTTAACTATGGCTACACCTTC.

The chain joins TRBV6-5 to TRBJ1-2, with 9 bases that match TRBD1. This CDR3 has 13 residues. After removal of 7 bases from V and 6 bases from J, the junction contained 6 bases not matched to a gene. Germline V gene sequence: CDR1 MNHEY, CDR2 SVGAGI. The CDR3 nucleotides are TGTGCCAGCATCCTACAGGGGGCGGATGGCTACACCTTC. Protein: CASILQGADGYTF.

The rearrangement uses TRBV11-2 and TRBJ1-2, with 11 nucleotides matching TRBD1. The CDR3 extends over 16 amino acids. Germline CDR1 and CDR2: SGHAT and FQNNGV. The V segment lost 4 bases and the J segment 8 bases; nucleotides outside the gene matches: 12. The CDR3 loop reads CASSSTTGTGGRGYTF. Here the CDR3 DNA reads TGTGCCAGCAGCTCCACGACCGGGACAGGGGGTAGGGGCTACACCTTC.

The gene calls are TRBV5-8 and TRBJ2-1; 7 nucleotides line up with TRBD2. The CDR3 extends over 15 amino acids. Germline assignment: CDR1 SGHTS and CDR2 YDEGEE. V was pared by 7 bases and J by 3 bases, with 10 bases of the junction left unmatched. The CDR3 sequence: CASRGVPEDYNEQFF. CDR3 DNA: TGTGCCAGCCGGGGGGTCCCTGAAGACTACAATGAGCAGTTCTTC.